A selection of T cell receptor beta chains follows, all from one sample in a study of cytomegalovirus exposure and HLA in healthy donors. Method: immunoSEQ multiplex PCR; TCRdb's copy keeps in-frame clones and lacks some. The sample includes some 100,000 clones, about 80% of them seen just once. The material sequenced was PBMCs. All receptors come from a female donor in good health and CMV-seronegative. CDR3s include the opening cysteine and the closing phenylalanine or tryptophan. D genes are given only for firm matches. Clone size appears in some rows only: once, few, many, or a class for an expanded clone.

v_gene: TRBV4-3; d_gene: TRBD1; abundance: .; j_gene: TRBJ2-7; CDR3nt: TGCGCCAGCAGCCAAGATATTGGGCAGGGGGCGGACGAGCAGTACTTC; CDR3aa: CASSQDIGQGADEQYF
v_gene: TRBV6-7; d_gene: TRBD1; abundance: .; j_gene: TRBJ1-3; CDR3nt: TGTGCCAGCAGCCTTCGGGACAGGCAAAAGGGTCGGCCTGGAAACACCATATATTTT; CDR3aa: CASSLRDRQKGRPGNTIYF
v_gene: TRBV4-3; d_gene: TRBD2; abundance: once; j_gene: TRBJ2-1; CDR3nt: TGCGCCAGCAGCCAAGATACCCTAGCGGGGGCCAGTAAATACAATGAGCAGTTCTTC; CDR3aa: CASSQDTLAGASKYNEQFF
v_gene: TRBV5-8; d_gene: TRBD1; abundance: .; j_gene: TRBJ2-1; CDR3nt: TGTGCCACCCCGGGACAGACACTTCGCTCCTACAATGAGCAGTTCTTC; CDR3aa: CATPGQTLRSYNEQFF
v_gene: TRBV19; d_gene: .; abundance: .; j_gene: TRBJ2-7; CDR3nt: TGTGCCAGTAGTAGGGGACAAAATTACGAGCAGTACTTC; CDR3aa: CASSRGQNYEQYF
v_gene: TRBV19; d_gene: TRBD2; abundance: .; j_gene: TRBJ2-3; CDR3nt: TGTGCCAGTAGTTACGGGGGGTTGGGAGCAGATACGCAGTATTTT; CDR3aa: CASSYGGLGADTQYF
v_gene: TRBV27; d_gene: .; abundance: .; j_gene: TRBJ2-7; CDR3nt: TGTGCCAGCAGTGAGCACCACGGCTACGAGCAGTACTTC; CDR3aa: CASSEHHGYEQYF
v_gene: TRBV6-6; d_gene: .; abundance: once; j_gene: TRBJ1-1; CDR3nt: TGTGCCAGCAGTTCCCTCTTGGCGGGGGGCGGGAATGAAGCTTTCTTT; CDR3aa: CASSSLLAGGGNEAFF
v_gene: TRBV2; d_gene: .; abundance: .; j_gene: TRBJ2-7; CDR3nt: TGTGCCAGCAGTGAAGGAGGCGCCTACGAGCAGTACTTC; CDR3aa: CASSEGGAYEQYF
v_gene: TRBV18; d_gene: .; abundance: few; j_gene: TRBJ1-4; CDR3nt: TGTGCCAGCTCACGGGGACACCTTGATGAAAAACTGTTTTTT; CDR3aa: CASSRGHLDEKLFF
v_gene: TRBV9; d_gene: .; abundance: .; j_gene: TRBJ1-2; CDR3nt: TGTGCCAGCAGCGTAGAAGGGAAGGGGTTAGAAATCAATGGCTACACCTTC; CDR3aa: CASSVEGKGLEINGYTF
v_gene: TRBV7-6; d_gene: .; abundance: .; j_gene: TRBJ2-7; CDR3nt: TGTGCCAGCAGCTTACCAGGCAGCTCCTACGAGCAGTACTTC; CDR3aa: CASSLPGSSYEQYF
v_gene: TRBV5-4; d_gene: TRBD2; abundance: .; j_gene: TRBJ2-3; CDR3nt: TGTGCCAGCAGCTTACCGGGGGGGACAGATACGCAGTATTTT; CDR3aa: CASSLPGGTDTQYF
v_gene: TRBV15; d_gene: .; abundance: .; j_gene: TRBJ2-1; CDR3nt: TGTGCCACCAGCAGCACCGGGGGCTACAATGAGCAGTTCTTC; CDR3aa: CATSSTGGYNEQFF
v_gene: TRBV9; d_gene: .; abundance: .; j_gene: TRBJ2-7; CDR3nt: TGTGCCAGCAGCCCCCAACCCAACAGCCTACCCTACGAGCAGTACTTC; CDR3aa: CASSPQPNSLPYEQYF
v_gene: TRBV27; d_gene: .; abundance: once; j_gene: TRBJ1-1; CDR3nt: TGTGCCAGCAGTAGTTACCCCGACGGGGTGAGGGCTTTCTTT; CDR3aa: CASSSYPDGVRAFF
v_gene: TRBV27; d_gene: .; abundance: .; j_gene: TRBJ1-2; CDR3nt: TGTGCCAGCAGTTTTACCGGGGATGAGAACTATGGCTACACCTTC; CDR3aa: CASSFTGDENYGYTF
v_gene: TRBV7-9; d_gene: .; abundance: .; j_gene: TRBJ2-2; CDR3nt: TGTGCCAGCAGCTTACGGGACACCAACACCGGGGAGCTGTTTTTT; CDR3aa: CASSLRDTNTGELFF
v_gene: TRBV4-1; d_gene: .; abundance: .; j_gene: TRBJ2-2; CDR3nt: TGCGCCAGCAGCCAAGAGGGGGCCCGGGAGCTGTTTTTT; CDR3aa: CASSQEGARELFF
v_gene: TRBV29-1; d_gene: TRBD1; abundance: .; j_gene: TRBJ2-1; CDR3nt: TGCAGCGTCCGACAGGGTAGAGACTCCTACAATGAGCAGTTCTTC; CDR3aa: CSVRQGRDSYNEQFF
v_gene: TRBV30; d_gene: .; abundance: .; j_gene: TRBJ1-2; CDR3nt: TGTGCCTGGGCGACAGACTATGGCTACACCTTC; CDR3aa: CAWATDYGYTF
v_gene: TRBV13; d_gene: TRBD1; abundance: .; j_gene: TRBJ1-1; CDR3nt: TGTGCCAGCAGCTCTAAAGACCGCCGGGACAGGAACACTGAAGCTTTCTTT; CDR3aa: CASSSKDRRDRNTEAFF
v_gene: TRBV11-3; d_gene: TRBD1; abundance: .; j_gene: TRBJ2-6; CDR3nt: TGTGCCAGCAGCCATCGGGGACAGGTTCTCTCCGGGGCCAACGTCCTGACTTTC; CDR3aa: CASSHRGQVLSGANVLTF
v_gene: TRBV10-3; d_gene: .; abundance: .; j_gene: TRBJ2-2; CDR3nt: TGTGCCATCAGTGAGAAGACAAGCTCTACCGGGGAGCTGTTTTTT; CDR3aa: CAISEKTSSTGELFF
v_gene: TRBV18; d_gene: .; abundance: .; j_gene: TRBJ1-3; CDR3nt: TGTGCCAGCTCACCACCGTCCGGTCAGGAAAGCTCTGGAAACACCATATATTTT; CDR3aa: CASSPPSGQESSGNTIYF
v_gene: TRBV6-1; d_gene: .; abundance: few; j_gene: TRBJ1-6; CDR3nt: TGTGCCAGCAGTGTCGCTCTCCCCGGGACATCTACGAGGTCACCCCTCCACTTT; CDR3aa: CASSVALPGTSTRSPLHF
v_gene: TRBV5-1; d_gene: .; abundance: .; j_gene: TRBJ2-5; CDR3nt: TGCGCCAGCAGCCCCGGGACTCTCACCCAGGAGACCCAGTACTTC; CDR3aa: CASSPGTLTQETQYF
v_gene: TRBV7-9; d_gene: TRBD1; abundance: .; j_gene: TRBJ1-2; CDR3nt: TGTGCCAGCAGCTTAAACAGGGGGGCCTTTAACTATGGCTACACCTTC; CDR3aa: CASSLNRGAFNYGYTF
v_gene: TRBV5-5; d_gene: .; abundance: .; j_gene: TRBJ2-3; CDR3nt: TGTGCCAGCAGCCAAAAGGGAAACAGGGATACGCAGTATTTT; CDR3aa: CASSQKGNRDTQYF
v_gene: TRBV5-4; d_gene: .; abundance: .; j_gene: TRBJ1-4; CDR3nt: TGTGCCAGCAGCTTGAGAGGCCCCAGTTGGAGTAAACTGTTTTTT; CDR3aa: CASSLRGPSWSKLFF
v_gene: TRBV9; d_gene: .; abundance: .; j_gene: TRBJ2-3; CDR3nt: TGTGCCAGCAGCGAGAACCCCGGTGATACGCAGTATTTT; CDR3aa: CASSENPGDTQYF
v_gene: TRBV6-6; d_gene: TRBD1; abundance: .; j_gene: TRBJ1-4; CDR3nt: TGTGCCAGCAGATTTAGCAGGGGGCGAGGGGATGAAAAACTGTTTTTT; CDR3aa: CASRFSRGRGDEKLFF
v_gene: TRBV30; d_gene: .; abundance: .; j_gene: TRBJ1-1; CDR3nt: TGTGCCTGGGAAACGGGGGGTAACACTGAAGCTTTCTTT; CDR3aa: CAWETGGNTEAFF
v_gene: TRBV19; d_gene: .; abundance: .; j_gene: TRBJ2-4; CDR3nt: TGTGCCAGTAGTCCCTCCGAAAACATTCAGTACTTC; CDR3aa: CASSPSENIQYF
v_gene: TRBV18; d_gene: .; abundance: .; j_gene: TRBJ2-1; CDR3nt: TGTGCCAGCTCACGAATCGGGTCGACGCCCTACAATGAGCAGTTCTTC; CDR3aa: CASSRIGSTPYNEQFF
v_gene: TRBV5-6; d_gene: .; abundance: .; j_gene: TRBJ2-1; CDR3nt: TGTGCCAGCAGCCCCGCCGGGGGGACAGGAGTCTCCTACAATGAGCAGTTCTTC; CDR3aa: CASSPAGGTGVSYNEQFF
v_gene: TRBV5-5; d_gene: TRBD1; abundance: .; j_gene: TRBJ2-7; CDR3nt: TGTGCCAGCAGCTTTTCAGGGGGAAGCTCCTACGAGCAGTACTTC; CDR3aa: CASSFSGGSSYEQYF
v_gene: TRBV4-2; d_gene: .; abundance: .; j_gene: TRBJ1-2; CDR3nt: TGTGCCAGCAGCCCCACCACCGGGACTGGCTATGGCTACACCTTC; CDR3aa: CASSPTTGTGYGYTF
v_gene: TRBV10-2; d_gene: .; abundance: .; j_gene: TRBJ1-1; CDR3nt: TGCGCCAGCAGTGAGACAGTTATGAACACTGAAGCTTTCTTT; CDR3aa: CASSETVMNTEAFF
v_gene: TRBV5-1; d_gene: TRBD1; abundance: .; j_gene: TRBJ1-1; CDR3nt: TGCGCCAGCAGCTCCGGGACAGGGGGCCTGGGCACTGAAGCTTTCTTT; CDR3aa: CASSSGTGGLGTEAFF
v_gene: TRBV11-2; d_gene: .; abundance: .; j_gene: TRBJ1-2; CDR3nt: TGTGCCAGCAGCCTACAGACAGATAACTATGGCTACACCTTC; CDR3aa: CASSLQTDNYGYTF
v_gene: TRBV9; d_gene: TRBD2; abundance: .; j_gene: TRBJ2-5; CDR3nt: TGTGCCAGCAGTACCGGGACTAGCGCTACGGGGGAGACCCAGTACTTC; CDR3aa: CASSTGTSATGETQYF